The entry that follows covers one TCR beta chain sequence. The sample is drawn from a study of blood T cell repertoires in COVID-19. The CDR3 is made up of 12 amino acids. Per germline, CDR1 LNHDA and CDR2 SQIVND (reference sequence). With 6 bases removed from V and 3 bases from J, the gap between germline ends came to 9 bases. The data were produced by immunoSEQ multiplex PCR, yet TCRdb's version contains in-frame clones alone and is incomplete. The table has fewer than 250,000 clones, roughly 86% seen once. The source of this sequence is a man aged 50-59 years with acute or convalescent COVID-19. The sequencing input was peripheral blood. The chain has TRBV19 and TRBJ2-7; D is perhaps TRBD1 (5 bases). CDR3 nucleotides: TGTGCCAGTAGGGGCCAGGGCTACGAGCAGTACTTC. This gives the protein CASRGQGYEQYF.